The subject of this entry is one T cell receptor beta chain. Original processing methods: Researchers report that nucleated cell counts were estimated from reference gene primer amplification. Clones were read by immunoSEQ multiplex PCR, and TCRdb kept only the in-frame ones, dropping some. V, J and clone size were drawn from that table, and D and trimming were deduced from the DNA. The repertoire has hundreds of thousands of clones, about 86% of them found once; the top ten carry about 3.1%. The sample comes from a study of blood T cell repertoires in COVID-19. Background on the study: Samples representing acute and convalescent COVID-19 were sourced from the United States, Italy and Spain.

V lost 0 bases and J lost 3, with 12 bases in between. Germline loops: CDR1 SGDLS, CDR2 YYNGEE. The CDR3 spans 15 residues. This receptor was taken from a woman between 45 and 65 years old in a cohort exposed to, infected with or recovered from COVID-19 (not recorded which). This chain uses TRBV9 with TRBJ2-5, with TRBD1 as a possible D gene (5 bases). The sequencing input was PBMCs or T cells enriched from blood (not recorded which). The CDR3 sequence is CASSVAAGREETQYF. CDR3 sequence (DNA): TGTGCCAGCAGCGTAGCTGCTGGCAGGGAAGAGACCCAGTACTTC.